These 9 T cell receptor beta chains came from one sample sequenced in a study of blood T cell repertoires in COVID-19. The repertoire was sequenced with immunoSEQ multiplex PCR; TCRdb's copy has only in-frame clones and lacks some. The sample consists of about 78,000 clones, more than 75% of them appearing once. The sample was peripheral blood. Receptors originate from a woman aged 60-75 years with acute or convalescent COVID-19.

The chain carries TRBV11-2 and TRBJ1-2, with 8 bases matching TRBD1. CDR3 length: 16 amino acids. CDR1 SGHAT and CDR2 FQNNGV come from the germline V gene. V lost 5 bases to trimming and J lost 5 bases; unmatched junction nucleotides: 13. In DNA, the CDR3 is TGTGCCAGCAGCCCAGGACGACAGGGGATCCGGTATGGCTACACCTTC. Its protein is CASSPGRQGIRYGYTF.

The chain combines TRBV7-9 with TRBJ1-2, with D uncertain. V was trimmed by 4 bases and J by 1 base, leaving 7 bases between them. From germline, CDR1 is SEHNR and CDR2 FQNEAQ (reference sequence). The CDR3 consists of 13 residues. Here the CDR3 DNA reads TGTGCCAGCAGCTCGGGGATTAACTATGGCTACACCTTC. Translating it yields CASSSGINYGYTF. The whole variable domain, remainder taken from reference TRBV7-9 and TRBJ1-2, is DTGVSQNPRHKITKRGQNVTFRCDPISEHNRLYWYRQTLGQGPEFLTYFQNEAQLEKSRLLSDRFSAERPKGSFSTLEIQRTEQGDSAMYLCASSSGINYGYTFGSGTRLTVV.

This clone was seen once. The chain recombines TRBV4-3 with TRBJ2-4; the D is unclear. With 0 bases removed from V and 1 base from J, the gap between germline ends came to 4 bases. The CDR3 has 14 residues. Germline V gene sequence: CDR1 LGHNA, CDR2 YSLEER. The CDR3 nucleotides read TGCGCCAGCAGCCAAGACAGGGCCAAAAACATTCAGTACTTC. This sequence encodes CASSQDRAKNIQYF.

This sequence joins TRBV3-1 (or the pseudogene TRBV3-2) and TRBJ2-1; D perhaps matches TRBD1 (5 bases). CDR1 and CDR2 from the germline V gene are LGHDT and YNNKEL (reference sequence). V was pared by 3 bases and J by 4 bases, with 13 bases between. The CDR3 runs to 15 residues. Written as DNA, the CDR3 is TGTGCCAGCAGCCAGGACATGTTGGAGTACAATGAGCAGTTCTTC. Translated: CASSQDMLEYNEQFF.

The chain has TRBV5-8 and TRBJ1-2; the D gene is possibly TRBD1 (5 bases). Germline V gene lookup returns CDR1 SGHTS and CDR2 YDEGEE. V was pared by 5 bases and J by 0 bases, with 14 bases between. This CDR3 spans 15 amino acids. The DNA of the CDR3 is TGTGCCAGCAGGCCAACGCGGGGGTCTAACTATGGCTACACCTTC. This sequence encodes CASRPTRGSNYGYTF.

Only a few counts were recorded for this clone. The gene calls are TRBV6-6 and TRBJ2-7, with 9 bases lining up with TRBD1. CDR3 length: 15 residues. Losses at the gene ends were 5 bases for V and 5 bases for J; bases not matched to a gene: 10. Germline V gives CDR1 MNHNY, CDR2 SVGAGI (reference sequence). The CDR3 DNA reads as TGTGCCAGCAGTCCTACAGGGGGCCTAGCCAACGAGCAGTACTTC. This sequence encodes CASSPTGGLANEQYF.

The V call is TRBV10-3, the J call TRBJ2-7; 13 nucleotides agree with TRBD2. The CDR3 extends over 15 amino acids. Germline V lookup: CDR1 ENHRY, CDR2 SYGVKD. V gave up 5 bases and J gave up 7 bases; unmatched junction bases: 8. CDR3 protein: CAISTGLAGVREQYF. For the CDR3, the DNA is TGTGCCATCAGTACCGGACTAGCGGGGGTGAGGGAGCAGTACTTC.

The V call is TRBV12-3 or TRBV12-4, the J call TRBJ1-2, with 9 nucleotides matching TRBD1. The CDR3 spans 13 residues. V lost 5 bases, J lost 9 bases, and 7 bases stayed unmatched. As DNA, the CDR3 is TGTGCCAGCAGTCAAGGACAGGGGAGACGCTACACCTTC. Translating gives CASSQGQGRRYTF.

V and J are TRBV9 and TRBJ1-4, with 8 nucleotides matching TRBD1. Trimming took 2 bases from V and 8 from J; bases not matched to a gene: 11. This CDR3 contains 16 residues. Germline V gene sequence: CDR1 SGDLS, CDR2 YYNGEE. CDR3 bases: TGTGCCAGCAGCGTCGCTCCGTCCAGGGGGCAGGAAAAACTGTTTTTT. Its translation: CASSVAPSRGQEKLFF.